This T cell receptor beta chain was found in a study of T cell responses to AZD1222 COVID-19 vaccine. Clones were sequenced by immunoSEQ multiplex PCR, and TCRdb holds only the in-frame ones, with some missing. Found here are more than 75,000 clones, 83% of them singletons; the top ten hold roughly 1.3%. Of note for this clone: The antigen is undetermined.

Between the trimmed V and J ends, which lost 2 bases and 3 bases, there was a span of 8 bases. The CDR3 length is 13 residues. Per the germline V gene, CDR1 is ENHRY and CDR2 is SYGVKD. Study-level results: Two AZD1222 doses significantly raised spike-specific TCR breadth and depth over controls. The donors showed a predominance of white British ancestry and of females, with possible underestimation of clonal diversity.

The chain has TRBV10-3 and TRBJ2-7; D remains unclear. The sequences come from peripheral blood, collected 28 days after the second AZD1222 dose. This TCR came from an adult who received the AZD1222 COVID-19 vaccine. CDR3 DNA: TGTGCCATCAGTGAGAGGGCAGTCTACGAGCAGTACTTC. Its protein is CAISERAVYEQYF.